This TCR beta chain was sequenced for a study of immune cell composition in non-small cell lung cancer. Genomic DNA came from frozen unsorted single-cell suspensions. Measured with immunoSEQ multiplex PCR; TCRdb has only the in-frame clones, and not every one. The sample holds about 7,800 clones; 60% to 80% are singletons and the top ten take 9.5% to 15%. Trimming shortened V by 10 bases and J by 1 base, and 11 bases separated the two germline ends. This CDR3 region has 14 residues. Germline V gives CDR1 LNHDA, CDR2 SQIVND (reference sequence). In this sample, this clone turned up a few times. The source is a human donor with non-small cell lung cancer. The chain joins TRBV19 to TRBJ1-6; D is ambiguous. The sequencing sample was made of lung tumor tissue. CDR3 sequence (DNA): TGTGCCACCGCGGTGGGTTCCTATAATTCACCCCTCCACTTT. Protein: CATAVGSYNSPLHF.